The clone carrying this T cell receptor (beta chain) has only a few counts. Its target is unknown. The sample belongs to a study of blood T cells in healthy people across ages. Study-wide results and caveats: As age increased, TCR beta diversity per million T cells fell in a roughly linear fashion. Shifts in expanded clonotypes may have been confounded by donor CMV status, which was unknown.

The second PCR ran about 6 to 12 cycles with a sample-barcoded 5' primer and J-beta primers. Per sample, CDR3-containing paired-end reads numbered at least 2.5 million. MiXCR was run by TCRdb on the 5' RACE reads, yielding one entry per CDR3 protein. The profile shows more than 1 million distinct CDR3 sequences, around 43% of them singletons. The V end lost 6 bases, the J end lost 5 bases, and 11 bases lay between the germline ends. The CDR3 covers 12 residues. Germline CDR1 ENHRY, CDR2 SYGVKD. This TCR came from a woman in her sixties or seventies in good health. V is TRBV10-3 and J is TRBJ2-7; D is unresolved. Input material: blood. CDR3 sequence: CAIRGSNHEQYF. In nucleotides, the CDR3 is TGTGCCATCAGGGGATCCAATCACGAGCAGTACTTC.